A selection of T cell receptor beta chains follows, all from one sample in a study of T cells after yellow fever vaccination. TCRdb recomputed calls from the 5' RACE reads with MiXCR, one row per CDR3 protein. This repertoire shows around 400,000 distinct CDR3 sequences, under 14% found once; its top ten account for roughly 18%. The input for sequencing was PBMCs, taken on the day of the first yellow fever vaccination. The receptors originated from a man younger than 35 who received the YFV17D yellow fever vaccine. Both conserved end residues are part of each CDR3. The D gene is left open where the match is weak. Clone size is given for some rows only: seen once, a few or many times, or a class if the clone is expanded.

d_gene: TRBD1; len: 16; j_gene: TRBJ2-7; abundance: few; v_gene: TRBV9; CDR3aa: CASSVRGDRGTGEQYF; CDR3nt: TGTGCCAGCAGCGTTAGGGGGGACAGGGGAACAGGGGAGCAGTACTTC
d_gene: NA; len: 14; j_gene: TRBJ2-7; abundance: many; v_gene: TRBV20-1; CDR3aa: CSAGSEWATYEQYF; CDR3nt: TGCAGTGCTGGGTCTGAGTGGGCTACATACGAGCAGTACTTC
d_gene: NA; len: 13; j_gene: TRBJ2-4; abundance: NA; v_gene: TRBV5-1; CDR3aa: CASSSDSLNIQCF; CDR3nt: TGCGCCAGCAGCTCCGACAGCCTAAACATTCAGTGCTTC
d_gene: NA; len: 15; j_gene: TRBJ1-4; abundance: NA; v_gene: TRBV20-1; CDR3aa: CSAEAYSTPGEKLFF; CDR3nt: TGCAGTGCAGAAGCGTATTCGACCCCGGGGGAAAAACTGTTTTTT
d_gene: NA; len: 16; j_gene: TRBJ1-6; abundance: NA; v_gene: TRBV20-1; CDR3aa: CSARDAGGRGNSPLHF; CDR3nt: TGCAGTGCTAGAGATGCGGGGGGGAGAGGTAATTCACCCCTCCACTTT
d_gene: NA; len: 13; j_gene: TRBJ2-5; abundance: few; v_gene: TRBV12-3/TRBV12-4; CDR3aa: CASSSTEQETQYF; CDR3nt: TGTGCCAGCAGTTCGACAGAACAAGAGACCCAGTACTTC
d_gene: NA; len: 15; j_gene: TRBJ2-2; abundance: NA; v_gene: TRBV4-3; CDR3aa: CASSQGPGGPGELFF; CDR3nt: TGCGCCAGCAGCCAAGGGCCCGGGGGCCCCGGGGAGCTGTTTTTT
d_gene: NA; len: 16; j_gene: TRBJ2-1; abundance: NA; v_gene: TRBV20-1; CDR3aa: CSARDWRGIRYNEQFF; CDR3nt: TGCAGTGCTAGAGATTGGCGGGGCATTAGATACAATGAGCAGTTCTTC
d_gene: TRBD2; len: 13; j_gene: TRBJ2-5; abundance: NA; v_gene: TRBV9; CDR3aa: CASSGGLKETQYF; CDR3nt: TGTGCCAGCAGCGGGGGACTAAAAGAGACCCAGTACTTC
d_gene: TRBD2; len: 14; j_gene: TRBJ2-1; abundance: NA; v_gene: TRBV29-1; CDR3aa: CSGGVGLAGNEQFF; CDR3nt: TGCAGCGGAGGTGTTGGACTAGCGGGAAATGAGCAGTTCTTC
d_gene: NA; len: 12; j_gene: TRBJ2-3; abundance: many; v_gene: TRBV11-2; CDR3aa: CASSLTGDTQYF; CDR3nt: TGTGCCAGCAGTTTAACAGGAGATACGCAGTATTTT
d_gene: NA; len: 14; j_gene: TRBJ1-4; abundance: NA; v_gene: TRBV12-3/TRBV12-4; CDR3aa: CASSLRSGSEKLFF; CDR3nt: TGTGCCAGCAGTTTACGGTCAGGGAGCGAAAAACTGTTTTTT
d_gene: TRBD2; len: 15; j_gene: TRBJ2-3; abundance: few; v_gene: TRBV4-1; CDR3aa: CASSQRGERKDTQYF; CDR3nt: TGCGCCAGCAGCCAGCGGGGGGAGAGGAAAGATACGCAGTATTTT
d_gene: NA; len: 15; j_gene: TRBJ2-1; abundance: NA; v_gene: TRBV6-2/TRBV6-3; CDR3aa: CASSKGPGSYNEQFF; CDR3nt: TGTGCCAGCAGTAAAGGGCCAGGATCCTACAATGAGCAGTTCTTC
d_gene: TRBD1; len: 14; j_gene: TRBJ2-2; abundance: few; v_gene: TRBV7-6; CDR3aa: CASSHGQVSGELFF; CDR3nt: TGTGCCAGCAGCCATGGACAGGTCTCCGGGGAGCTGTTTTTT
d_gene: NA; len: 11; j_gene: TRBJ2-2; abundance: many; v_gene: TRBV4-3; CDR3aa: CAAGSTGELFF; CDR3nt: TGCGCCGCGGGGTCCACCGGGGAGCTGTTTTTT
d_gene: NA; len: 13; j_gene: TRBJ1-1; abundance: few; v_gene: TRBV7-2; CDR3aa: CASIPDSGEKAFF; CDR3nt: TGTGCCAGCATCCCTGACTCAGGAGAAAAAGCTTTCTTT
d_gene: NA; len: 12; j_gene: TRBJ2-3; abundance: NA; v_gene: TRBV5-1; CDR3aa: CASSPMPDTQYF; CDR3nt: TGCGCCAGCAGCCCAATGCCAGATACGCAGTATTTT
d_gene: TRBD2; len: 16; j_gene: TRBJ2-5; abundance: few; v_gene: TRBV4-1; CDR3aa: CASSQDRTSGEETQYF; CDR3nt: TGCGCCAGCAGCCAAGATAGGACTAGCGGGGAAGAGACCCAGTACTTC
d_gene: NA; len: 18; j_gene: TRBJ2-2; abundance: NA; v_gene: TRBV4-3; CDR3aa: CASSRDQATGLIAGELFF; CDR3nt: TGCGCCAGCAGCCGGGATCAAGCCACAGGTTTAATCGCCGGGGAGCTGTTTTTT
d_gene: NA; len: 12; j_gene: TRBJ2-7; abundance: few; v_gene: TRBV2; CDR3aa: CASSEARYEQYF; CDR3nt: TGTGCCAGCAGTGAGGCCCGCTACGAGCAGTACTTC
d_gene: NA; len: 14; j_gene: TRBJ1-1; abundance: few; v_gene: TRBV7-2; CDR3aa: CASSLGAGGTEAFF; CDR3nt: TGTGCCAGCAGCTTAGGTGCCGGGGGCACTGAAGCTTTCTTT
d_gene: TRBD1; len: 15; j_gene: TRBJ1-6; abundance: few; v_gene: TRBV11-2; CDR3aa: CASSPRQGFSSPLHF; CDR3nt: TGTGCCAGCAGCCCGCGACAGGGTTTTAGTTCACCCCTCCACTTT
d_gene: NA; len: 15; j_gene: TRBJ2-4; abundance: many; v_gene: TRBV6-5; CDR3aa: CASSYSGRYKNIQYF; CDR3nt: TGTGCCAGCAGTTACTCGGGCAGATACAAAAACATTCAGTACTTC
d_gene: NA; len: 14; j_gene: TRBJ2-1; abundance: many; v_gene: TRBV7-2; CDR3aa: CASSFQSTDNEQFF; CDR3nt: TGTGCCAGCAGCTTCCAATCCACCGATAATGAGCAGTTCTTC
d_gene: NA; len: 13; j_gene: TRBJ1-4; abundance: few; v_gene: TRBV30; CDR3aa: CAWSTGAYEKLFF; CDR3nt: TGTGCCTGGAGTACGGGGGCTTATGAAAAACTGTTTTTT
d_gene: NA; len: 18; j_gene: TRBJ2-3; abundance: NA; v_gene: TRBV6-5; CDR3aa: CASSYRTPTRGATDTQYF; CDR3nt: TGTGCCAGCAGTTACCGTACCCCAACGCGCGGGGCCACAGATACGCAGTATTTT
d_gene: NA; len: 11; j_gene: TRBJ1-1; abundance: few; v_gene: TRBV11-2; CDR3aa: CASSFEAEAFF; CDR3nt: TGTGCCAGCAGCTTTGAAGCTGAAGCTTTCTTT